This note documents a single T cell receptor (beta chain) sequence. What it binds is unknown. Germline V lookup: CDR1 SGHRS, CDR2 YFSETQ. V lost 4 bases to trimming and J lost 7 bases, with 8 bases between them. This CDR3 contains 11 residues. This sample is drawn from a study of T cells after yellow fever vaccination. Each CDR3 protein is one row after TCRdb ran MiXCR on the 5' RACE reads. The sample consists of 450,000 to 650,000 distinct CDR3 sequences, about 14% of them appearing once. Whole-study findings and limits: It was the secondary response that reached its peak faster, day 5 versus 15, but it was weaker.

This TCR derives from a man aged 25 to 40 who received the YFV17D yellow fever vaccine. The rearrangement joins TRBV5-1 to TRBJ1-1; D not certain. The source was PBMCs, collected on the day of the yellow fever booster vaccination. CDR3 residues: CASSAGIEAFF. The DNA of the CDR3 is TGCGCCAGCAGCGCCGGGATTGAAGCTTTCTTT.